This T cell receptor (beta chain) stems from a study of blood T cell repertoires in COVID-19. Sequenced by immunoSEQ multiplex PCR; TCRdb stores in-frame clones only, minus some. Of 200,000 to 250,000 clones listed, 88% were seen once; the top ten hold around 2.6%. Clinical history reported by participants formed the basis on which cohorts were assigned. All recovered Cohort 3 donors got two negative PCRs, got clearance, or saw symptom resolution. Material for sequencing was PBMCs or T cells enriched from blood (not recorded which). The TCR sequence derives from a woman between 25 and 40 years old who had recovered from COVID-19.

The CDR3 spells CASSSLAGVYEQYF. The CDR3 DNA is TGTGCCAGCAGTTCACTAGCGGGGGTATACGAGCAGTACTTC. This chain joins TRBV28 and TRBJ2-7; the match to TRBD2 covers 11 bases. The CDR3 covers 14 residues. CDR1 is MDHEN, CDR2 SYDVKM, per germline. V shed 4 bases, J shed 4 bases, and the junction held 3 bases outside the gene matches.